The present T cell receptor beta chain was sequenced within a study of cytomegalovirus exposure and HLA in healthy donors. Across the study: In an earlier analysis, 90 million to 120 million unique TCR beta sequences were found from some 200 million T cells. Findings of the study overall: Analysis was carried out at a later point, and it linked a missense DCLRE1C variant to TCR beta V- and J-gene trimming. Several top significant clusters appeared, in a later analysis, to be linked to common viral pathogens.

Germline CDR1 and CDR2: SEHNR and FQNEAQ (reference sequence). V lost 5 bases, J lost 3 bases, and 10 bases lay in between. This CDR3 is 13 amino acids long. The PCR contained 60 Vbeta and 13 Jbeta primers. Profiling relied on immunoSEQ multiplex PCR, and the TCRdb table lists in-frame clones only, not all of them. The sample shows 150,000 or so clones, less than 85% of them seen only once. In regard to this clone: Its antigen remains unidentified.

Source material: PBMCs. The rearrangement uses TRBV7-9 and TRBJ1-1; D gene uncertain. This receptor was obtained from a man younger than 30 in good health and CMV-seropositive. The chain's CDR3 is CASSRGWDTEAFF. The CDR3 coding sequence is TGTGCCAGCAGCCGAGGATGGGACACTGAAGCTTTCTTT.